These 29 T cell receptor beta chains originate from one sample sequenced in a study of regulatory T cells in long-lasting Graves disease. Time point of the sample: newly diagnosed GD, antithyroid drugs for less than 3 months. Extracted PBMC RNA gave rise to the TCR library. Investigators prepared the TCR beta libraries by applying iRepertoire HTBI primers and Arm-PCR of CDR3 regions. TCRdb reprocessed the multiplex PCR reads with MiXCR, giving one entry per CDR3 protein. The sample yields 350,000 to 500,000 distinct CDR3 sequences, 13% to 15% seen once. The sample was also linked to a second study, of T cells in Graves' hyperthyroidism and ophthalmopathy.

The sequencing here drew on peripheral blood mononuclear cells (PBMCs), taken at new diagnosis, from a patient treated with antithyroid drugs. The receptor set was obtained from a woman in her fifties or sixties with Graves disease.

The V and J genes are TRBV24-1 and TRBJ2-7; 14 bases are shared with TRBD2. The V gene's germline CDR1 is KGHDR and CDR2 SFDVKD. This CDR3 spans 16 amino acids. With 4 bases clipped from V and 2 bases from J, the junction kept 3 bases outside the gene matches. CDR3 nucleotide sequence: TGTGCCACCAGTGACGCGGGACTAGCGGGAGCCTACGAGCAGTACTTC. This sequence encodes CATSDAGLAGAYEQYF.

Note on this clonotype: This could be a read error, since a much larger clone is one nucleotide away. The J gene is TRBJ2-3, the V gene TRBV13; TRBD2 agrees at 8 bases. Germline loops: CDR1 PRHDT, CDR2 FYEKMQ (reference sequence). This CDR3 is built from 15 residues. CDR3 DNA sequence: TGTGCCTGCAGCCCCAGCGGGAGTCTCGCAGATACGCAGTATTTT. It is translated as CACSPSGSLADTQYF.

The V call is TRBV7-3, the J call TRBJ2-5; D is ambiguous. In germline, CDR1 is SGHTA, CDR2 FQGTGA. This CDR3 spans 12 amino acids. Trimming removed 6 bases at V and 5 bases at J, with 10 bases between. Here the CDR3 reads CASRSSSETQYF. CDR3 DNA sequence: TGTGCCAGCAGGTCGTCGTCGGAGACCCAGTACTTC.

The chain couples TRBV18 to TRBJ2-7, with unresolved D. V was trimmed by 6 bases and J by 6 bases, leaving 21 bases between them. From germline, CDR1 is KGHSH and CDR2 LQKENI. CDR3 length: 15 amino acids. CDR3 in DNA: TGTGCCAGCTCGGGCTCCCACTCACCTCCTGTCGAGCAGTACTTC. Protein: CASSGSHSPPVEQYF.

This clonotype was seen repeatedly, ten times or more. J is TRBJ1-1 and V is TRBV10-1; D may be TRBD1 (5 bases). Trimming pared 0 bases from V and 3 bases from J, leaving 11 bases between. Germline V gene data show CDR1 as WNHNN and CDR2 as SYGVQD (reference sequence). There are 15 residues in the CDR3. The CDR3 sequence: CASSESSREDTEAFF. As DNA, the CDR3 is TGCGCCAGCAGTGAGTCCTCCAGGGAGGACACTGAAGCTTTCTTT.

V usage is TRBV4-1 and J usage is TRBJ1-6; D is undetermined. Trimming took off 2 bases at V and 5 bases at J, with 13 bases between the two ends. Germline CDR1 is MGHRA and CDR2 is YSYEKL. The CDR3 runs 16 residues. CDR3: CASSQPTGPHNSPLHF. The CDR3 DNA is TGCGCCAGCAGCCAACCGACCGGCCCCCATAATTCACCCCTCCACTTT.

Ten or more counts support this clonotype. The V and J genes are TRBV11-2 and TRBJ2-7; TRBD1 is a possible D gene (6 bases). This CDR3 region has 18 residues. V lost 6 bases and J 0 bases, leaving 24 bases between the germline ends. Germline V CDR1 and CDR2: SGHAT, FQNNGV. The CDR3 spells CASSNTESGELTSYEQYF. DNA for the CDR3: TGTGCCAGCAGTAATACCGAATCAGGGGAGTTAACCTCCTACGAGCAGTACTTC.

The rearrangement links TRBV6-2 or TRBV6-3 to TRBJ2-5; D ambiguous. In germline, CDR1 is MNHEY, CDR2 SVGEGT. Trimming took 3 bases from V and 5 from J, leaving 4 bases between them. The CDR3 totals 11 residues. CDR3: CASSYSETQYF. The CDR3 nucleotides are TGTGCCAGCAGTTATAGTGAGACCCAGTACTTC.

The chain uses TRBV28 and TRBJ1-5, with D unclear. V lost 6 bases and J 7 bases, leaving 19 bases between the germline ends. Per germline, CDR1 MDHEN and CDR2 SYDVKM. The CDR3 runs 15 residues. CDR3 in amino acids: CASSLNRVGGQPQHF. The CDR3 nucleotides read TGTGCCAGCAGCCTAAATAGGGTCGGTGGGCAGCCCCAGCATTTT.

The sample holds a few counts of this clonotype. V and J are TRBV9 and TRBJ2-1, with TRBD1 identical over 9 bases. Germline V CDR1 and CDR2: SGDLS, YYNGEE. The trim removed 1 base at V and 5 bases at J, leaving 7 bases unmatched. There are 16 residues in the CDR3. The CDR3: CASSVKGQGRHNEQFF. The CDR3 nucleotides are TGTGCCAGCAGCGTAAAGGGACAGGGACGACACAATGAGCAGTTCTTC.

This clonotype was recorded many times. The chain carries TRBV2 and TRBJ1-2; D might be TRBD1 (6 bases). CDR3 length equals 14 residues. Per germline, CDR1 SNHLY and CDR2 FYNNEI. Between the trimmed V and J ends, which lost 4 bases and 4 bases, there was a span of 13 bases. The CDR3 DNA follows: TGTGCCAGCAGTGGTGAGGGACAAGGCTATGGCTACACCTTC. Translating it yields CASSGEGQGYGYTF.

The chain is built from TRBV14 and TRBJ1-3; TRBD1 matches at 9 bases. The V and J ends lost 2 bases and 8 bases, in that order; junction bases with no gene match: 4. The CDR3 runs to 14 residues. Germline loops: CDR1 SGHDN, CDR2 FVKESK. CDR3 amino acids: CASSQTGGSDTIYF. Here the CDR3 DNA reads TGTGCCAGCAGCCAAACAGGGGGCTCAGACACCATATATTTT.

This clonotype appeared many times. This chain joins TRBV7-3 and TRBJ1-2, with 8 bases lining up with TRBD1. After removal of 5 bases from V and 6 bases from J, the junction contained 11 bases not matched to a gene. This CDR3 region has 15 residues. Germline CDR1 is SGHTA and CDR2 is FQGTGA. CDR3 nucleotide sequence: TGTGCCAGCAGCATGACAGGGGCAGTTATGGATGGCTACACCTTC. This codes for CASSMTGAVMDGYTF.

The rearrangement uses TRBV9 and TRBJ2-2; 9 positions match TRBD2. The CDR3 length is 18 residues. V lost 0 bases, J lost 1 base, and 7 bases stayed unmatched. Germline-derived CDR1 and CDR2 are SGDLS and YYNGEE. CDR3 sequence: CASSVGDSGSENTGELFF. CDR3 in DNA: TGTGCCAGCAGCGTAGGAGATAGCGGGAGCGAGAACACCGGGGAGCTGTTTTTT.

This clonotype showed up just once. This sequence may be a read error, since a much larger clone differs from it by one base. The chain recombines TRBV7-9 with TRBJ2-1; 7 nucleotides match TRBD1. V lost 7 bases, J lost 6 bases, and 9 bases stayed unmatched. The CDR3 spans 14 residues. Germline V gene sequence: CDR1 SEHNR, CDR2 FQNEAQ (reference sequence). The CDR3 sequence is CASNPDRACNEQFF. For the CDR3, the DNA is TGTGCCAGCAACCCCGACAGGGCCTGCAATGAGCAGTTCTTC. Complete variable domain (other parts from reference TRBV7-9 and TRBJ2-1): DTGVSQNPRHKITKRGQNVTFRCDPISEHNRLYWYRQTLGQGPEFLTYFQNEAQLEKSRLLSDRFSAERPKGSFSTLEIQRTEQGDSAMYLCASNPDRACNEQFFGPGTRLTVL.

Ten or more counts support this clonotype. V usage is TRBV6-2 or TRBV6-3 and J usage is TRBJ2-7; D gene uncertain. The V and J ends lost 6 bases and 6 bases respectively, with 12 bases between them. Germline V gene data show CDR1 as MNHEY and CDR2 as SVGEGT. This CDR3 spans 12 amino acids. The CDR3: CASRTSAGEQYF. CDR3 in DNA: TGTGCCAGCAGAACGTCGGCTGGCGAGCAGTACTTC.

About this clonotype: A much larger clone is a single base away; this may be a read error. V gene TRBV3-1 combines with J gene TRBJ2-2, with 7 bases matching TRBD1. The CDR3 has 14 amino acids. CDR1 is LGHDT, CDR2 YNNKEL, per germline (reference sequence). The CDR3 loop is CASRKGAGTVELFF. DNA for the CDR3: TGTGCCAGCCGGAAGGGGGCCGGCACCGTGGAGCTGTTTTTT. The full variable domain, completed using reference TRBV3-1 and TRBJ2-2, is DTAVSQTPKYLVTQMGNDKSIKCEQNLGHDTMYWYKQDSKKFLKIMFSYNNKELIINETVPNRFSPKSPDKAHLNLHINSLELGDSAVYFCASRKGAGTVELFFGEGSRLTVL.

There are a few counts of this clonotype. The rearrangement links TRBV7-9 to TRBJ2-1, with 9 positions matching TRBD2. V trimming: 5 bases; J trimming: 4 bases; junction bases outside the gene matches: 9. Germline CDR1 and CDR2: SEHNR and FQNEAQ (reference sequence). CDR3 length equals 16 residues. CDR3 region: CASSPRLAETYNEQFF. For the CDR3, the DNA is TGTGCCAGCAGCCCGCGACTAGCGGAAACATACAATGAGCAGTTCTTC.

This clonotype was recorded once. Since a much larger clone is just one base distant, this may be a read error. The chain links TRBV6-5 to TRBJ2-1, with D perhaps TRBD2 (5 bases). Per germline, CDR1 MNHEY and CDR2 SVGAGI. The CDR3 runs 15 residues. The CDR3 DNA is TGTGCCGGCAGTTACGGGGTTGCCCTCTACAATGAGCAGTTCTTC. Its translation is CAGSYGVALYNEQFF.

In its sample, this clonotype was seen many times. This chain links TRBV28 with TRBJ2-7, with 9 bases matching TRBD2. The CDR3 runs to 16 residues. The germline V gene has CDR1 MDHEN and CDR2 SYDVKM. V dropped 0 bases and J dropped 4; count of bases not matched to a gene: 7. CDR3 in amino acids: CASSLWGRSGGYEQYF. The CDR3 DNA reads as TGTGCCAGCAGTTTATGGGGGCGTAGCGGGGGATACGAGCAGTACTTC.

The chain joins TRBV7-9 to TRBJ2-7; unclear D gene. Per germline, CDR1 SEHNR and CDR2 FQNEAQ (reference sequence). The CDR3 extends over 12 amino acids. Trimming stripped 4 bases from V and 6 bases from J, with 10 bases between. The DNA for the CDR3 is TGTGCCAGCAGCTCCCCCTTGGGCGAGCAGTACTTC. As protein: CASSSPLGEQYF.

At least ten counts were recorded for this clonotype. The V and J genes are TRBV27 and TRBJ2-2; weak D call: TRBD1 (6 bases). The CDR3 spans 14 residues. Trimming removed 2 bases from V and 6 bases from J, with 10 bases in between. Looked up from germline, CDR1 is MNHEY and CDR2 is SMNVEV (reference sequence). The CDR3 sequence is CASSLRRQAGELFF. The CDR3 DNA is TGTGCCAGCAGTTTACGCCGACAGGCCGGGGAGCTGTTTTTT.

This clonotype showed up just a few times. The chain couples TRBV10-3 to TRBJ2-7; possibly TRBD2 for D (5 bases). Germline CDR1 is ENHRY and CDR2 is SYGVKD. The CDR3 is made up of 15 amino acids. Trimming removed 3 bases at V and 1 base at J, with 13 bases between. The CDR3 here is CAISDSSRRSYEQYF. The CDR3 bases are TGTGCCATCAGTGATTCTAGCCGACGATCCTACGAGCAGTACTTC.

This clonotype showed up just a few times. CDR3 nucleotides: TGTGCCATCAGTGAGTCTGAGGCCAGGGATGGCTACACCTTC. Its translation is CAISESEARDGYTF. V usage is TRBV10-3 and J usage is TRBJ1-2; tentatively, D is TRBD1 (5 bases). Looked up from germline, CDR1 is ENHRY and CDR2 is SYGVKD. Trimming shortened V by 0 bases and J by 6 bases, and 11 bases separated the two germline ends. The CDR3 runs to 14 residues.

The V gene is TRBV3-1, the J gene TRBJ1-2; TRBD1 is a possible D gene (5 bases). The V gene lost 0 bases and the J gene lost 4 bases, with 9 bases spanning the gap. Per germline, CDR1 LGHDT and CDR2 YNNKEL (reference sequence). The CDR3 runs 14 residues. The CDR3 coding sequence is TGTGCCAGCAGCCAAGATCAGGGTTTCTATGGCTACACCTTC. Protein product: CASSQDQGFYGYTF.

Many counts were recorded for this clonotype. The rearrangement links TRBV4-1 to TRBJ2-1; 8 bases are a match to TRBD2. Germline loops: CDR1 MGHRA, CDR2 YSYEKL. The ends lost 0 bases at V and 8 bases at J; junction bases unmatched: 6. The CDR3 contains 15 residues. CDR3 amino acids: CASSQELAAGYEQFF. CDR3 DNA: TGCGCCAGCAGCCAAGAACTAGCGGCGGGGTATGAGCAGTTCTTC.

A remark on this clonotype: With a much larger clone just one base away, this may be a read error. This CDR3 reads CASSPLGGGCNEQFF. The CDR3 DNA reads TGTGCCAGCAGCCCCCTGGGCGGGGGCTGCAATGAGCAGTTCTTC. This chain connects TRBV5-1 to TRBJ2-1; a possible D gene is TRBD2 (7 bases). The germline gives CDR1 SGHRS, CDR2 YFSETQ. CDR3 length: 15 amino acids.

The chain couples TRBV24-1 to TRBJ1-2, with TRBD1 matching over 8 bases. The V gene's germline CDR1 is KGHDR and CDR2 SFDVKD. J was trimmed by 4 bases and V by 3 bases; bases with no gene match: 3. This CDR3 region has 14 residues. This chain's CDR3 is CATSDPTGAYGYTF. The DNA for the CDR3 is TGTGCCACCAGTGATCCGACAGGGGCCTATGGCTACACCTTC.

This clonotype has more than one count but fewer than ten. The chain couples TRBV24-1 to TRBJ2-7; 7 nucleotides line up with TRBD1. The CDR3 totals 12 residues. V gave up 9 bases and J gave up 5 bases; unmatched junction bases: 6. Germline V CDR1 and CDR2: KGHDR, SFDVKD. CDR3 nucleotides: TGTGCCACCGGCTACAGGGGTCACGAGCAGTACTTC. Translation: CATGYRGHEQYF.